This T cell receptor (beta chain) was captured by sequencing in a study of response to subunit inactivated influenza vaccine. Whole-study results and caveats: It was the authors' suggestion that each seasonal influenza vaccination recruits few new T cells.

One entry per CDR3 protein results from TCRdb running MiXCR on the RT-PCR reads. The data show approximately 570,000 distinct CDR3 sequences, about 8% seen once. This CDR3 is built from 13 residues. CDR1 and CDR2 (germline): SQVTM, ANQGSEA. The V and J ends lost 4 bases and 7 bases respectively, with 14 bases between them. A word on this clonotype: Its antigen is unidentified.

The receptor's source is a man aged 50-75 years who received an inactivated influenza vaccine. The rearrangement links TRBV29-1 to TRBJ2-1; TRBD2 is a possible D gene (6 bases). Material: PBMCs from blood, obtained around 25 months after vaccination. CDR3 bases: TGCAGCGTTGTAAGCGGGCCTAGAAATGAGCAGTTCTTC. It yields the protein CSVVSGPRNEQFF.